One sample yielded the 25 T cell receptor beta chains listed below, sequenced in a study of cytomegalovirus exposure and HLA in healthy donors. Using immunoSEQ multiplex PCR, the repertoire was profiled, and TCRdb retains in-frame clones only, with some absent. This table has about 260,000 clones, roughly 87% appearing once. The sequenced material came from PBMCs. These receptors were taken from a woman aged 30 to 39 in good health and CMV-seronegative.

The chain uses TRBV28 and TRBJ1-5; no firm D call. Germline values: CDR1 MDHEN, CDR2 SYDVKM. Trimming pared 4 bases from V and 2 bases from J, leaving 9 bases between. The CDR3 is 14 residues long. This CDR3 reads CASSSPQGNQPQHF. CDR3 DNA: TGTGCCAGCAGTTCCCCTCAAGGCAATCAGCCCCAGCATTTT.

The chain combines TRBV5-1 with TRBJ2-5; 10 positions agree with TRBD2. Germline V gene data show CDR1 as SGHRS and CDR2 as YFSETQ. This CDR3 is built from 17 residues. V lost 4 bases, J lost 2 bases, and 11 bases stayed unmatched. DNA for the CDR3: TGCGCCAGCAGCCCGCTAGGACTAGCGGAAATACAAGAGACCCAGTACTTC. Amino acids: CASSPLGLAEIQETQYF.

CDR3 coding DNA: TGTGCCAGCAGTGAGGATGTTTGGACTCCCTTATACAATGAGCAGTTCTTC. Translated, it gives CASSEDVWTPLYNEQFF. The chain links TRBV6-1 to TRBJ2-1; D is possibly TRBD2 (5 bases). Per the germline V gene, CDR1 is MNHNS and CDR2 is SASEGT. Trimming took 3 bases from V and 4 from J, leaving 19 bases between them. CDR3 length: 17 residues.

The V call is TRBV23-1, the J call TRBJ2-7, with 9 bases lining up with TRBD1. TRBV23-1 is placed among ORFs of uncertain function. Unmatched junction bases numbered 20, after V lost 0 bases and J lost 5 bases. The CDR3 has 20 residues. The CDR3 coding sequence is TGCGCCAGCAGTCAATCTATCGCTACCCAACCCTGGACAGGGGCGGACGAGCAGTACTTC. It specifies CASSQSIATQPWTGADEQYF.

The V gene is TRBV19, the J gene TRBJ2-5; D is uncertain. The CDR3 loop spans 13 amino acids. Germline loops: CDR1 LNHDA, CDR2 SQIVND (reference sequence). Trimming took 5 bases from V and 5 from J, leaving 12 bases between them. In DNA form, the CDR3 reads TGTGCCAGTAGTCCCTCCCGGGCGGAGACCCAGTACTTC. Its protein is CASSPSRAETQYF. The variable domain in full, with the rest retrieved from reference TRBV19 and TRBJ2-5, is DGGITQSPKYLFRKEGQNVTLSCEQNLNHDAMYWYRQDPGQGLRLIYYSQIVNDFQKGDIAEGYSVSREKKESFPLTVTSAQKNPTAFYLCASSPSRAETQYFGPGTRLLVL.

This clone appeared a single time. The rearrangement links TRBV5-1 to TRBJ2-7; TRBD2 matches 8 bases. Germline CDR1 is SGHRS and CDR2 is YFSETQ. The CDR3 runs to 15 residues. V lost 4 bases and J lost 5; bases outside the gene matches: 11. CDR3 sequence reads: CASSPGGGYQDEQYF. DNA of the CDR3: TGCGCCAGCAGCCCTGGCGGGGGGTATCAGGACGAGCAGTACTTC.

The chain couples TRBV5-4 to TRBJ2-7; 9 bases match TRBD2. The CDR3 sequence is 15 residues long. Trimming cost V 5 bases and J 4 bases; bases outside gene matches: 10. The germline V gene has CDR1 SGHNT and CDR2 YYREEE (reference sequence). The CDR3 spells CASSPESGRRYEQYF. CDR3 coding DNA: TGTGCCAGCAGTCCCGAAAGCGGGAGGCGGTACGAGCAGTACTTC.

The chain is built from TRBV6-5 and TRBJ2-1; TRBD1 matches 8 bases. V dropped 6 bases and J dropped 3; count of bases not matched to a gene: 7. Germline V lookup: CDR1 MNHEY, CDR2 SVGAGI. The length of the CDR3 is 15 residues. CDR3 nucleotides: TGTGCCAGCAGAACTCGGACAGGGAACTACAATGAGCAGTTCTTC. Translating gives CASRTRTGNYNEQFF.

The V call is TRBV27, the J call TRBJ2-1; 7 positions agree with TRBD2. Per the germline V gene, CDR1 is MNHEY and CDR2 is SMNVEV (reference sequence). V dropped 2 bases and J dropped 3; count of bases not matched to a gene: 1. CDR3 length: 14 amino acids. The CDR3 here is CASSLRGSYNEQFF. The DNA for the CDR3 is TGTGCCAGCAGTTTACGCGGGAGCTACAATGAGCAGTTCTTC.

The CDR3 protein is CAISEVGTKKNIQYF. CDR3 in DNA: TGTGCCATCAGTGAAGTCGGGACTAAGAAAAACATTCAGTACTTC. The gene calls are TRBV10-3 and TRBJ2-4, with TRBD2 matching 7 bases. V lost 3 bases and J lost 4; bases outside the gene matches: 6. The CDR3 is 15 residues long. CDR1 is ENHRY, CDR2 SYGVKD, per germline.

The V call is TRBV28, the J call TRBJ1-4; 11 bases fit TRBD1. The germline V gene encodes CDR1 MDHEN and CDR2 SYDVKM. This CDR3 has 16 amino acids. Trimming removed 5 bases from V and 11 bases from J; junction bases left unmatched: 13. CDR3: CASSQPGTGGLGKLFF. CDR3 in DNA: TGTGCCAGCAGTCAACCCGGGACAGGGGGTCTTGGTAAACTGTTTTTT.

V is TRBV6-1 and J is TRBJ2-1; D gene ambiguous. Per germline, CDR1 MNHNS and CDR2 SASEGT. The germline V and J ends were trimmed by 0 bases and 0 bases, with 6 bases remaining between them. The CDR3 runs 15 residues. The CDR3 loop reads CASSEATSSYNEQFF. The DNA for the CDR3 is TGTGCCAGCAGTGAAGCGACGTCCTCCTACAATGAGCAGTTCTTC.

CDR3 in amino acids: CAISDPDRSGEKLFF. The CDR3 bases are TGTGCCATCAGTGACCCGGACAGGAGTGGCGAAAAACTGTTTTTT. The V gene is TRBV10-3, the J gene TRBJ1-4, with TRBD1 matching 7 bases. The CDR3 contains 15 residues. V shed 3 bases and J 8 bases; nucleotides not matched to a gene: 9. Germline CDR1 ENHRY, CDR2 SYGVKD.

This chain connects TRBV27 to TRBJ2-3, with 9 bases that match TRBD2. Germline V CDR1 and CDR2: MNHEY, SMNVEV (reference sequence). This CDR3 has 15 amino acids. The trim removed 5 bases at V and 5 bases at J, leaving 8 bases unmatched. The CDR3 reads CASSPPGLAVDTQYF. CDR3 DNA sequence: TGTGCCAGCAGTCCCCCGGGACTAGCAGTAGATACGCAGTATTTT.

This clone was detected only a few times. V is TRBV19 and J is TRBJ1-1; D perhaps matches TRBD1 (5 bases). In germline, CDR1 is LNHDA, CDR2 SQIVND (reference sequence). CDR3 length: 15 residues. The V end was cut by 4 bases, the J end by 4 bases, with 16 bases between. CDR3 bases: TGTGCCAGTAGTAGGCGGGGCGGTTCAAGCACTGAAGCTTTCTTT. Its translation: CASSRRGGSSTEAFF.

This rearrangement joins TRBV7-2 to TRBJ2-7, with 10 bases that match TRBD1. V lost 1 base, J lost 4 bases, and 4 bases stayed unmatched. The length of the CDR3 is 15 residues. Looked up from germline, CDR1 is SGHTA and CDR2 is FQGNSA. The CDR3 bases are TGTGCCAGCAGCTTAGGGGCGGGACAGGGGTACGAGCAGTACTTC. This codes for CASSLGAGQGYEQYF.

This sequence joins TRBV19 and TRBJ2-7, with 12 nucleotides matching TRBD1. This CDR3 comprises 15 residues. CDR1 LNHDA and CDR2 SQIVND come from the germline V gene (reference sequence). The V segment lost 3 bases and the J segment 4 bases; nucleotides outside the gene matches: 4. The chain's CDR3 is CASSMPGQGAYEQYF. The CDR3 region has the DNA TGTGCCAGTAGTATGCCGGGACAGGGGGCTTACGAGCAGTACTTC.

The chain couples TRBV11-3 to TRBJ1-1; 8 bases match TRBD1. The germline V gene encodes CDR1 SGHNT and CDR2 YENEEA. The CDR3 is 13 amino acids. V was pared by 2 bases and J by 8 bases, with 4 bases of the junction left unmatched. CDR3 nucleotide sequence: TGTGCCAGCAGCTTATCGGGACAGGTAGAAGCTTTCTTT. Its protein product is CASSLSGQVEAFF.

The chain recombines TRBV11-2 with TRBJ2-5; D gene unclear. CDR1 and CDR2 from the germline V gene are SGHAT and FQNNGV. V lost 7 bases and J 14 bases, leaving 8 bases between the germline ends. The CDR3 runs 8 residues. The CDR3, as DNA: TGTGCCAGCAACGCCGGCTACTTC. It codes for CASNAGYF.

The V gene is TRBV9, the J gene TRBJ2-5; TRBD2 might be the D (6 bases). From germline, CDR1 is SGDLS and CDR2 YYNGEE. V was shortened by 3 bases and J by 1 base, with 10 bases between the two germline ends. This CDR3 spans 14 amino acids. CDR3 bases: TGTGCCAGCAGCGGGCGGGACCTCCAAGAGACCCAGTACTTC. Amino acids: CASSGRDLQETQYF.

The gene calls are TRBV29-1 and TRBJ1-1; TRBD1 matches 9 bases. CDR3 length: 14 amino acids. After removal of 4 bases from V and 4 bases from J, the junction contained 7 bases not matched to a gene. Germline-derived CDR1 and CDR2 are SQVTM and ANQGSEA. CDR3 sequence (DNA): TGCAGCGTTGTTGGGGACAGGGTCGGCACTGAAGCTTTCTTT. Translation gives CSVVGDRVGTEAFF.

The CDR3 reads CASSPSRVFGAGELFF. The CDR3, as DNA: TGTGCCAGCAGTCCCTCGAGGGTATTTGGGGCCGGGGAGCTGTTTTTT. The chain couples TRBV27 to TRBJ2-2; D might be TRBD2 (5 bases). This CDR3 spans 16 amino acids. V lost 5 bases to trimming and J lost 6 bases, with 19 bases between them. The germline V gene encodes CDR1 MNHEY and CDR2 SMNVEV (reference sequence).

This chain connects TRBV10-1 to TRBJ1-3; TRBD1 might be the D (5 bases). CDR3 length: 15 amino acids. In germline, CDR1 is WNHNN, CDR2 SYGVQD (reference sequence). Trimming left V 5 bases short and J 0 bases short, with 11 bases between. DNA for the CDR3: TGCGCCAGCAGTTGGGGACCGAACTCTGGAAACACCATATATTTT. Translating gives CASSWGPNSGNTIYF.

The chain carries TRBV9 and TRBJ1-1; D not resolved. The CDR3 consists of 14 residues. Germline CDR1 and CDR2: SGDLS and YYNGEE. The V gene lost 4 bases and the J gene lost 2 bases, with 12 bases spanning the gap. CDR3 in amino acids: CASSSRTDNTEAFF. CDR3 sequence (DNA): TGTGCCAGCAGCTCGCGGACGGATAACACTGAAGCTTTCTTT.

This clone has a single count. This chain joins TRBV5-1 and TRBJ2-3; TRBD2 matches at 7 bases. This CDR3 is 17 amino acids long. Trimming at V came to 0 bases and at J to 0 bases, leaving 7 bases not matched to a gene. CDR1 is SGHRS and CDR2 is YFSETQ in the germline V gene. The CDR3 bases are TGCGCCAGCAGCTTGGCTGACTTAGCGGGTAGCACAGATACGCAGTATTTT. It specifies CASSLADLAGSTDTQYF.